The 15 T cell receptor beta chains below were found in one sample sequenced in a study of graft-versus-host responses after intestinal transplantation. Their antigens remain unidentified. Libraries were prepared by immunoSEQ multiplex PCR; TCRdb keeps only in-frame clonotypes and omits some of them. Among about 88,000 clones listed, around 93% were seen once. The specimen comprised unstimulated CD4+ T cells sorted from spleen or lymph node cells, sampled before transplant. These receptors were taken from a human donor who was the organ donor for an intestinal transplant.

This clone was observed once. V gene TRBV5-4 combines with J gene TRBJ1-4; possible D gene TRBD1, 6 bases. Germline V CDR1 and CDR2: SGHNT, YYREEE (reference sequence). V was trimmed by 4 bases and J by 2 bases, leaving 12 bases between them. The CDR3 loop spans 15 amino acids. CDR3: CASSLRGGTNEKLFF. CDR3 bases: TGTGCCAGCAGCCTCAGGGGAGGGACTAATGAAAAACTGTTTTTT. Together with reference TRBV5-4 and TRBJ1-4, the CDR3 gives the full variable domain: ETGVTQSPTHLIKTRGQQVTLRCSSQSGHNTVSWYQQALGQGPQFIFQYYREEENGRGNFPPRFSGLQFPNYSSELNVNALELDDSALYLCASSLRGGTNEKLFFGSGTQLSVL.

The chain uses TRBV6-1 and TRBJ1-1; no clear D. Germline CDR1 and CDR2: MNHNS and SASEGT. Trimming shortened V by 6 bases and J by 1 base, and 15 bases separated the two germline ends. The CDR3 loop spans 15 amino acids. CDR3 sequence (DNA): TGTGCCAGCAGCAAACCCGGGGATGGGAACACTGAAGCTTTCTTT. Protein product: CASSKPGDGNTEAFF.

This chain uses TRBV5-1 with TRBJ2-7; TRBD2 matches at 10 bases. The germline CDR1 and CDR2 sequences are SGHRS and YFSETQ. V lost 0 bases, J lost 3 bases, and 12 bases stayed unmatched. The CDR3 contains 18 residues. The CDR3 nucleotides read TGCGCCAGCAGCTTGGCCAGGGGTTCCACTAGCGGGGTCTACGAGCAGTACTTC. This sequence encodes CASSLARGSTSGVYEQYF.

V and J are TRBV2 and TRBJ1-2; weak D call: TRBD1 (5 bases). V gave up 2 bases and J gave up 6 bases, with 13 bases separating them. This CDR3 contains 14 residues. Per germline, CDR1 SNHLY and CDR2 FYNNEI. CDR3 in amino acids: CASSEFAGLDGYTF. DNA for the CDR3: TGTGCCAGCAGTGAATTTGCAGGGCTGGATGGCTACACCTTC.

As to this clone: This specimen includes other DNA sequences encoding the same CDR3. The V call is TRBV6-4, the J call TRBJ2-3; possibly TRBD2 for D (6 bases). The CDR3 totals 14 residues. V lost 6 bases and J lost 0, with 10 bases in between. Germline lookup yields CDR1 MRHNA and CDR2 SNTAGT. In nucleotides, the CDR3 is TGTGCCAGCAGCCCGGGACTGAGCACAGATACGCAGTATTTT. Translating it yields CASSPGLSTDTQYF.

A few counts support this clone. J is TRBJ1-5 and V is TRBV28, with 7 bases aligning to TRBD1. The CDR3 has 15 residues. Losses at the gene ends were 4 bases for V and 7 bases for J; bases not matched to a gene: 10. The germline V gene encodes CDR1 MDHEN and CDR2 SYDVKM. CDR3 sequence (DNA): TGTGCCAGCAGTTGGTCGGCAGGGGGTGAGCAGCCCCAGCATTTT. Its protein is CASSWSAGGEQPQHF.

To note about this clone: An end of the junction differs from the germline gene, which may be a read error. This sequence joins TRBV18 and TRBJ2-7; TRBD2 agrees at 8 bases. Per germline, CDR1 KGHSH and CDR2 LQKENI. There are 17 residues in the CDR3. The CDR3 reads CASSPPSSGGQTYEQYF. In nucleotides, the CDR3 is TGTGCCAGCTCCCCACCGTCCAGCGGGGGCCAGACCTACGAGCAGTACTTC.

A few counts support this clone. V gene TRBV5-6 combines with J gene TRBJ2-7, with D tentatively TRBD1 (7 bases). V dropped 5 bases and J dropped 3 bases, with 18 bases sitting between them. From germline, CDR1 is SGHDT and CDR2 YYEEEE. The CDR3 spans 15 residues. CDR3 sequence: CASSRTGGVDYEQYF. DNA of the CDR3: TGTGCCAGCAGTAGGACAGGAGGGGTGGACTACGAGCAGTACTTC.

The J gene is TRBJ2-3, the V gene TRBV2; the D gene is possibly TRBD1 (5 bases). Germline-derived CDR1 and CDR2 are SNHLY and FYNNEI. CDR3 size: 13 residues. V was clipped by 7 bases and J by 2 bases, with 10 bases between them. The CDR3 reads CASTQGPTDTQYF. In nucleotides, the CDR3 is TGTGCCAGCACGCAGGGCCCCACAGATACGCAGTATTTT.

The CDR3 reads CASGPGGGNQETQYF. The CDR3 DNA follows: TGTGCTAGTGGTCCTGGAGGAGGGAACCAAGAGACCCAGTACTTC. The chain has TRBV12-5 and TRBJ2-5; D is perhaps TRBD2 (6 bases). CDR1 is LGHNT, CDR2 FRNRAP, per germline. V lost 5 bases and J 0 bases, leaving 13 bases between the germline ends. The CDR3 length is 15 residues.

This clone was seen only a few times. The gene calls are TRBV18 and TRBJ2-5; TRBD2 aligns across 12 bases. The CDR3 spans 18 residues. Looked up from germline, CDR1 is KGHSH and CDR2 is LQKENI. Losses at the gene ends were 2 bases for V and 2 bases for J; bases not matched to a gene: 9. The CDR3 DNA reads as TGTGCCAGCTCACCATATCCTAGCGGGGGGGTCTCACAAGAGACCCAGTACTTC. It specifies CASSPYPSGGVSQETQYF.

The chain carries TRBV2 and TRBJ1-2, with 11 bases matching TRBD1. With 0 bases clipped from V and 8 bases from J, the junction kept 8 bases outside the gene matches. CDR1 SNHLY and CDR2 FYNNEI come from the germline V gene. This CDR3 spans 16 amino acids. This chain's CDR3 is CASSEAFGQGAWGYTF. CDR3 DNA: TGTGCCAGCAGTGAAGCTTTTGGACAGGGGGCGTGGGGCTACACCTTC. The full variable domain, rest sourced from reference TRBV2 and TRBJ1-2, is EPEVTQTPSHQVTQMGQEVILRCVPISNHLYFYWYRQILGQKVEFLVSFYNNEISEKSEIFDDQFSVERPDGSNFTLKIRSTKLEDSAMYFCASSEAFGQGAWGYTFGSGTRLTVV.

The gene calls are TRBV5-1 and TRBJ2-2; 10 positions match TRBD1. This CDR3 has 19 amino acids. V trimming: 2 bases; J trimming: 6 bases; junction bases outside the gene matches: 16. CDR1 and CDR2 from the germline V gene are SGHRS and YFSETQ. CDR3 nucleotides: TGCGCCAGCAGCTTCATGCTCGCGGGACAGGGGACCGGACCCGGGGAGCTGTTTTTT. Protein product: CASSFMLAGQGTGPGELFF.

The chain's CDR3 is CASSPRDSPVTYEQYF. The CDR3 DNA reads TGTGCCAGCAGCCCACGGGACAGCCCAGTCACTTACGAGCAGTACTTC. The V gene is TRBV7-9, the J gene TRBJ2-7; 7 bases line up with TRBD1. Trimming cost V 5 bases and J 4 bases; bases outside gene matches: 14. This CDR3 region has 16 residues. CDR1 is SEHNR, CDR2 FQNEAQ, per germline (reference sequence). Full variable domain (missing parts from reference TRBV7-9 and TRBJ2-7): DTGVSQNPRHKITKRGQNVTFRCDPISEHNRLYWYRQTLGQGPEFLTYFQNEAQLEKSRLLSDRFSAERPKGSFSTLEIQRTEQGDSAMYLCASSPRDSPVTYEQYFGPGTRLTVT.

The chain links TRBV19 to TRBJ2-5, with D perhaps TRBD1 (6 bases). CDR3 length: 16 amino acids. V lost 7 bases, J lost 2 bases, and 20 bases lay in between. In germline, CDR1 is LNHDA, CDR2 SQIVND (reference sequence). The CDR3 is CASTQGLGQTQETQYF. The CDR3 nucleotides are TGTGCCAGTACCCAGGGGTTGGGACAAACACAAGAGACCCAGTACTTC.